This T cell receptor beta chain was sequenced during a study of T cell responses to AZD1222 COVID-19 vaccine. Study findings and constraints: There were vaccine-associated CD4 TCRs across spike, dominant at 160-218 and 743-854.

In germline, CDR1 is SGHDN, CDR2 FVKESK. This CDR3 region has 17 residues. V shed 4 bases and J 2 bases; nucleotides not matched to a gene: 10. The assay was immunoSEQ multiplex PCR, and TCRdb's table has in-frame clones only and misses some. The data show about 86,000 clones, with roughly nine tenths seen just once and approximately 3% held by the top ten. About this clone itself: Its antigen is undetermined.

The sequence came from an adult in good health. The starting material was peripheral blood, obtained on day 0 of AZD1222 vaccination. The chain has TRBV14 and TRBJ2-2; the match to TRBD2 covers 7 bases. CDR3 coding DNA: TGTGCCAGCAGCCCACTATATGGGAGGGTAAACACCGGGGAGCTGTTTTTT. Translating it yields CASSPLYGRVNTGELFF.